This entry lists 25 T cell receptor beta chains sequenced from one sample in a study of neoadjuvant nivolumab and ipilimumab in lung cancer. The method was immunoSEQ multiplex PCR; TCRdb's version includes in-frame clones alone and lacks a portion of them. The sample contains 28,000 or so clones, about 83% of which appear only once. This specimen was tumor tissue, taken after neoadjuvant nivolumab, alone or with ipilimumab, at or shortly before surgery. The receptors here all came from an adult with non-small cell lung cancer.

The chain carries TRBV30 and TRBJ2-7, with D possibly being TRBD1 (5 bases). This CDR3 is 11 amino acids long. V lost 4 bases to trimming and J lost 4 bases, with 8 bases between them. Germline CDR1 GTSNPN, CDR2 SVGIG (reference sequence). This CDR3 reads CAWTNRYEQYF. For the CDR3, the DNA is TGTGCCTGGACCAACAGGTACGAGCAGTACTTC. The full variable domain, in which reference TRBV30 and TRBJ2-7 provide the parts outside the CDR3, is SQTIHQWPATLVQPVGSPLSLECTVEGTSNPNLYWYRQAAGRGLQLLFYSVGIGQISSEVPQNLSASRPQDRQFILSSKKLLLSDSGFYLCAWTNRYEQYFGPGTRLTVT.

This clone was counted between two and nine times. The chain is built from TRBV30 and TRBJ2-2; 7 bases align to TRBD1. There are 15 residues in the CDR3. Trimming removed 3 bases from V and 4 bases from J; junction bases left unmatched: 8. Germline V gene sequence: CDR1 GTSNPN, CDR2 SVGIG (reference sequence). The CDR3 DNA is TGTGCCTGGAGCTTAGACAGGGCGGGCACCGGGGAGCTGTTTTTT. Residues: CAWSLDRAGTGELFF.

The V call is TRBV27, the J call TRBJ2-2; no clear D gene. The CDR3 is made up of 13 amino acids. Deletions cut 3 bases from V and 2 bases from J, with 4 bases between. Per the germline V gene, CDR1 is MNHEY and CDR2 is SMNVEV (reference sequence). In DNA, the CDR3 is TGTGCCAGCAGTTTGCGTAACACCGGGGAGCTGTTTTTT. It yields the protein CASSLRNTGELFF.

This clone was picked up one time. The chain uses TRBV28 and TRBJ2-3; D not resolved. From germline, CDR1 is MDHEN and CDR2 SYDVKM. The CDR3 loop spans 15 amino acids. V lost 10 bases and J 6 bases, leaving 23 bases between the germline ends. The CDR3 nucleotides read TGTGCCACCCATCCCCCCGTGGGATTGACGGATACGCAGTATTTT. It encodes CATHPPVGLTDTQYF. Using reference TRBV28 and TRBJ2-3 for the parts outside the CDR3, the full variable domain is DVKVTQSSRYLVKRTGEKVFLECVQDMDHENMFWYRQDPGLGLRLIYFSYDVKMKEKGDIPEGYSVSREKKERFSLILESASTNQTSMYLCATHPPVGLTDTQYFGPGTRLTVL.

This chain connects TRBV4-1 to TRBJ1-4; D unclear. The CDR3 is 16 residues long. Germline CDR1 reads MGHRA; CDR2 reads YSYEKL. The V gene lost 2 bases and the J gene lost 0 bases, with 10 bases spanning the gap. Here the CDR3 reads CASSQLDRSTNEKLFF. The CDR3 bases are TGCGCCAGCAGCCAACTAGACCGCTCAACTAATGAAAAACTGTTTTTT.

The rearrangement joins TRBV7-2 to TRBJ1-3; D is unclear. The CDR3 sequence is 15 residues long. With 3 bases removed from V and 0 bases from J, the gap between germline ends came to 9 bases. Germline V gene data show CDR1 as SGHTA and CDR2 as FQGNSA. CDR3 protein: CASSFTVFSGNTIYF. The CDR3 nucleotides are TGTGCCAGCAGCTTTACAGTCTTCTCTGGAAACACCATATATTTT.

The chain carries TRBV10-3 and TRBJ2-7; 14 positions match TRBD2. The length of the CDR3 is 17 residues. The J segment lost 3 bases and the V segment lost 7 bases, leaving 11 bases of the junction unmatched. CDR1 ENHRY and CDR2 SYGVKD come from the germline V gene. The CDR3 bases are TGTGCCATCACCGCCGGGACTAGCGGGGGATCCGTCTACGAGCAGTACTTC. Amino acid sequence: CAITAGTSGGSVYEQYF.

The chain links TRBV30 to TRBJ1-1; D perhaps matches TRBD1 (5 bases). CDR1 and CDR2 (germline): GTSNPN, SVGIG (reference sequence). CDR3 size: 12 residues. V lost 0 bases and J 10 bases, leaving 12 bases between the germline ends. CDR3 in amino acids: CAWSVRRDGAFF. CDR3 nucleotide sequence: TGTGCCTGGAGTGTACGAAGGGACGGAGCTTTCTTT.

CDR3 DNA sequence: TGTGCCAGCAGCTTTCTCCCCGCGGGACAGTATAATTCACCCCTCCACTTT. Its translation is CASSFLPAGQYNSPLHF. V is TRBV7-2 and J is TRBJ1-6; TRBD1 aligns across 7 bases. CDR3 size: 17 residues. After removal of 3 bases from V and 4 bases from J, the junction contained 9 bases not matched to a gene. Per the germline V gene, CDR1 is SGHTA and CDR2 is FQGNSA.

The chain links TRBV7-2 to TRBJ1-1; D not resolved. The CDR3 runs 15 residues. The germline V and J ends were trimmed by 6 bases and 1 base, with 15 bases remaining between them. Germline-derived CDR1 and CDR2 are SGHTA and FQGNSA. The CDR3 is CASSTPAGGNTEAFF. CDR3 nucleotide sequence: TGTGCCAGCAGTACGCCAGCGGGTGGGAACACTGAAGCTTTCTTT. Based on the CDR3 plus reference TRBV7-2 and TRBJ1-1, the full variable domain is GAGVSQSPSNKVTEKGKDVELRCDPISGHTALYWYRQSLGQGLEFLIYFQGNSAPDKSGLPSDRFSAERTGGSVSTLTIQRTQQEDSAVYLCASSTPAGGNTEAFFGQGTRLTVV.

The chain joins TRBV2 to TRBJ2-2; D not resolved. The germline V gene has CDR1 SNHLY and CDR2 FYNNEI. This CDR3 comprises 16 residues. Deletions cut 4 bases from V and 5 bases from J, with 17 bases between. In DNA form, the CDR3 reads TGTGCCAGCAGTGGGTACCAGCGTTTTAGGACCGGGGAGCTGTTTTTT. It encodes CASSGYQRFRTGELFF.

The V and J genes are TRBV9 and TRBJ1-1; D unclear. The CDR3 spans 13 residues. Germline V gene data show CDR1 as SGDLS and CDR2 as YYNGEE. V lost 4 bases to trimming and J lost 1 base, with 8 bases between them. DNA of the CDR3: TGTGCCAGCAGCAGGGTTACGAACACTGAAGCTTTCTTT. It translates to CASSRVTNTEAFF.

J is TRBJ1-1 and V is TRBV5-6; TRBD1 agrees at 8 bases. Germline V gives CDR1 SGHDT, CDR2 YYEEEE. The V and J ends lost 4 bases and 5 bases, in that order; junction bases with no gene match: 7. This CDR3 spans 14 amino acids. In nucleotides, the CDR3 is TGTGCCAGCAGCGGGGGACAGGTGTTGACTGAAGCTTTCTTT. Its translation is CASSGGQVLTEAFF.

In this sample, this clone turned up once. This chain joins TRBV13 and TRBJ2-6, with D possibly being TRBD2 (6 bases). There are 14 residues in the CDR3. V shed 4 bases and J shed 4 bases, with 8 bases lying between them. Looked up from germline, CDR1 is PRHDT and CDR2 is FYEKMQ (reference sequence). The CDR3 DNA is TGTGCCAGCAGCTCACTAGCAGGGGCCAACGTCCTGACTTTC. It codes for CASSSLAGANVLTF.

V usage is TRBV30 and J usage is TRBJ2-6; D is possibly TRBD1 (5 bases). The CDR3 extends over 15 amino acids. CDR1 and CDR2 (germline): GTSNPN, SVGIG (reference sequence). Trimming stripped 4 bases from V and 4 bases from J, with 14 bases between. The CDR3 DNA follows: TGTGCCTGGATCAAAGACAGTTTCGGGGCCAACGTCCTGACTTTC. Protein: CAWIKDSFGANVLTF.

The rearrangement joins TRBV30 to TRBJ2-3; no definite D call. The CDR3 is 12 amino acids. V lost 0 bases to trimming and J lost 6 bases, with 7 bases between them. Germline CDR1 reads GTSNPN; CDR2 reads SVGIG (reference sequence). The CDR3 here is CAWSVRRDTQYF. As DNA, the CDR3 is TGTGCCTGGAGTGTACGAAGGGATACGCAGTATTTT.

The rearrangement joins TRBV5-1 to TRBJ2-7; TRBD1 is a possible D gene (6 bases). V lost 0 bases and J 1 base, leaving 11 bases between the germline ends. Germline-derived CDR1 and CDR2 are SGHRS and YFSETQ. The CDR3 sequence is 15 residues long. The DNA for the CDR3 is TGCGCCAGCAGCTTGGCACCAGGGGCTTCCTACGAGCAGTACTTC. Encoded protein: CASSLAPGASYEQYF.

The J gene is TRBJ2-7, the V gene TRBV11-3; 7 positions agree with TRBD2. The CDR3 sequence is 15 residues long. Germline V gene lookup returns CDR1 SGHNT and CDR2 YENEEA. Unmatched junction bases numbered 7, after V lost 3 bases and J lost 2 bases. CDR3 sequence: CASSFSGGVAYEQYF. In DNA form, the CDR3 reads TGTGCCAGCAGCTTTTCGGGGGGAGTCGCCTACGAGCAGTACTTC.

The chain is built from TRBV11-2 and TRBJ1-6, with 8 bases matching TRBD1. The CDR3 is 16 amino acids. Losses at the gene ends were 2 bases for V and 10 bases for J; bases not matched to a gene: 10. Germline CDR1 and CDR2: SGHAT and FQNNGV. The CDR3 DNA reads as TGTGCCAGCAGCTTAATTAGGACAGGGTACAGCTCACCCCTCCACTTT. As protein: CASSLIRTGYSSPLHF.

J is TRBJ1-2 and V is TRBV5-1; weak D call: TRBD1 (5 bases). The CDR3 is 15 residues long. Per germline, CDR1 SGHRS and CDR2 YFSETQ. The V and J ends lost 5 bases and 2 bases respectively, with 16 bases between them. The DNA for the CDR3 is TGCGCCAGCAGTAATCCGGGACTCTCGAACTATGGCTACACCTTC. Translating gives CASSNPGLSNYGYTF. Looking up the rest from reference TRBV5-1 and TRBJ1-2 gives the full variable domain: KAGVTQTPRYLIKTRGQQVTLSCSPISGHRSVSWYQQTPGQGLQFLFEYFSETQRNKGNFPGRFSGRQFSNSRSEMNVSTLELGDSALYLCASSNPGLSNYGYTFGSGTRLTVV.

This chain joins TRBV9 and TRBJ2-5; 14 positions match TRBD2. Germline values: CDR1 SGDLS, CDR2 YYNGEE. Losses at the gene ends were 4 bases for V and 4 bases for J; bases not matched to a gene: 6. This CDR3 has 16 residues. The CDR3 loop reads CASSPPGTSGRETQYF. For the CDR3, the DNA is TGTGCCAGCAGCCCTCCCGGGACTAGCGGGAGAGAGACCCAGTACTTC. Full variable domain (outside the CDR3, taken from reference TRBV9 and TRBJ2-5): DSGVTQTPKHLITATGQRVTLRCSPRSGDLSVYWYQQSLDQGLQFLIQYYNGEERAKGNILERFSAQQFPDLHSELNLSSLELGDSALYFCASSPPGTSGRETQYFGPGTRLLVL.

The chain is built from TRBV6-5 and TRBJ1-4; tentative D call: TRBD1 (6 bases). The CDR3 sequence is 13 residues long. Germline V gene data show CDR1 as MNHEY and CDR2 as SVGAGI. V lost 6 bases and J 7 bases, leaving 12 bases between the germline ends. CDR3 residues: CASRLGGAEKLFF. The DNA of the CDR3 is TGTGCCAGCAGGCTCGGGGGGGCTGAAAAACTGTTTTTT.

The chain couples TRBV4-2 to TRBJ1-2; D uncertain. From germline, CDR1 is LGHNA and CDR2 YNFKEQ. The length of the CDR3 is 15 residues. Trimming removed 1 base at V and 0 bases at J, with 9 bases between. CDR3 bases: TGTGCCAGCAGCCAAGGCCCCCTGGCTAACTATGGCTACACCTTC. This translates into CASSQGPLANYGYTF.

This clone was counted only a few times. The CDR3 here is CASSQAGLPLDEQFF. The CDR3 DNA follows: TGCGCCAGCAGCCAAGCGGGACTACCCCTCGATGAGCAGTTCTTC. The V and J genes are TRBV4-1 and TRBJ2-1; 7 bases map to TRBD2. Germline CDR1 and CDR2: MGHRA and YSYEKL. This CDR3 contains 15 residues. V shed 1 base and J 8 bases; nucleotides not matched to a gene: 8.

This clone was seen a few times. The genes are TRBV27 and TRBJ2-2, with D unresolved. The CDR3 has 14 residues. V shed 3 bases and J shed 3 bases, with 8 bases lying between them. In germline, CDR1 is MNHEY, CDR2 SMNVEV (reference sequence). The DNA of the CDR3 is TGTGCCAGCAGTTTTGGACGGGACACCGGGGAGCTGTTTTTT. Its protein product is CASSFGRDTGELFF.